This T cell receptor (beta chain) was profiled in a study of lymphopenia after photon versus proton radiotherapy. Measured with immunoSEQ multiplex PCR; TCRdb has only the in-frame clones, and not every one. The table shows tens of thousands of clones, with roughly 84% occurring only once. The CDR3 loop spans 15 amino acids. After removal of 3 bases from V and 5 bases from J, the junction contained 4 bases not matched to a gene. Germline V lookup: CDR1 KGHSH, CDR2 LQKENI. Study findings and constraints: Only patients who died were analyzed for survival; proton advantage is unproven.

A remark on this clone: Its target is not known.

Sequencing was performed on peripheral blood, taken from a patient treated with proton-based radiotherapy. V usage is TRBV18 and J usage is TRBJ2-7; TRBD2 matches 13 bases. This receptor was identified in a woman between 70 and 85 years old with pancreatic cancer. Some clones in this sample may be carry-over from other donors' samples. CDR3 DNA sequence: TGTGCCAGCTCACCGGGACTAGCGGGAACCCACGAGCAGTACTTC. Encoded protein: CASSPGLAGTHEQYF. Combining the CDR3 with reference TRBV18 and TRBJ2-7 gives the whole variable domain NAGVMQNPRHLVRRRGQEARLRCSPMKGHSHVYWYRQLPEEGLKFMVYLQKENIIDESGMPKERFSAEFPKEGPSILRIQQVVRGDSAAYFCASSPGLAGTHEQYFGPGTRLTVT.